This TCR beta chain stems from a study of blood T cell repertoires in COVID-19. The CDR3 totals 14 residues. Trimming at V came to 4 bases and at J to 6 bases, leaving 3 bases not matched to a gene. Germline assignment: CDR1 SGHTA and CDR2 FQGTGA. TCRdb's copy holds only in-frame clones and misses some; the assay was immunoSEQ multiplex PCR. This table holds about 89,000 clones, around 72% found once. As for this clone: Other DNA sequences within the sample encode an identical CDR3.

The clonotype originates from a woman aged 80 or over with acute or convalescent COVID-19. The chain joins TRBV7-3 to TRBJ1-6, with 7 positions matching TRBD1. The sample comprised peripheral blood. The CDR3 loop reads CASSSGQFNSPLHF. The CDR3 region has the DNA TGTGCCAGCAGCTCGGGACAGTTTAATTCACCCCTCCACTTT.